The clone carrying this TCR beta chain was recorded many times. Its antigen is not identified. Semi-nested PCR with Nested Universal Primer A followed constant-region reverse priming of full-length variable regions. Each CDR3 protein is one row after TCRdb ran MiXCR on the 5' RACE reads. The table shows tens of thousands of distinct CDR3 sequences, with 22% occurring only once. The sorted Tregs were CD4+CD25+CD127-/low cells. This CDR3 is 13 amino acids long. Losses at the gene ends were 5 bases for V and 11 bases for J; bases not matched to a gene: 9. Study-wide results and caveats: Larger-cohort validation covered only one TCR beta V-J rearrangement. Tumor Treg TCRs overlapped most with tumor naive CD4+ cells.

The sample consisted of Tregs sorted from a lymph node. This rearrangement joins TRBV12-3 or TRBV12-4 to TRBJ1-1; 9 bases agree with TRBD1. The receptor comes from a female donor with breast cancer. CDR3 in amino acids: CASSRDREFLAFF. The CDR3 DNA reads TGTGCCAGCAGTCGGGACAGGGAATTTTTGGCTTTCTTT.